These 8 T cell receptor beta chains originate from one sample sequenced in a study of breast tumors, draining lymph nodes, adjacent tissues. TCRdb reanalysed the multiplex PCR reads using MiXCR and keeps one entry per CDR3 protein. The table records around 290,000 distinct CDR3 sequences, 30% to 35% of them present only once. Samples came from axillary lymph nodes draining the breast cancer. What was sequenced was axillary lymph node tissue. These receptors originate from a female donor with breast cancer. Some clones in this sample may be carry-over from other donors' samples.

The table lists this clonotype with many counts. This chain joins TRBV20-1 and TRBJ2-5; 7 bases align to TRBD2. The CDR3 has 15 residues. The ends lost 5 bases at V and 1 base at J; junction bases unmatched: 10. The germline gives CDR1 DFQATT, CDR2 SNEGSKA (reference sequence). This CDR3 is CSAPAGGGVQETQYF. CDR3 DNA: TGCAGTGCTCCTGCGGGCGGGGGAGTCCAAGAGACCCAGTACTTC.

The genes are TRBV7-9 and TRBJ2-3, with 12 bases lining up with TRBD2. Per germline, CDR1 SEHNR and CDR2 FQNEAQ (reference sequence). The ends lost 8 bases at V and 11 bases at J; junction bases unmatched: 5. This CDR3 has 12 amino acids. The CDR3 loop reads CASGRLAGEQYF. The DNA of the CDR3 is TGTGCCAGCGGGAGACTAGCGGGGGAGCAGTATTTT. Full variable domain (missing parts from reference TRBV7-9 and TRBJ2-3): DTGVSQNPRHKITKRGQNVTFRCDPISEHNRLYWYRQTLGQGPEFLTYFQNEAQLEKSRLLSDRFSAERPKGSFSTLEIQRTEQGDSAMYLCASGRLAGEQYFGPGTRLTVL.

The rearrangement links TRBV6-1 to TRBJ2-2; a weak D match, TRBD1 (5 bases). Trimming took off 0 bases at V and 6 bases at J, with 8 bases between the two ends. This CDR3 is built from 14 residues. CDR1 is MNHNS and CDR2 is SASEGT in the germline V gene. The CDR3 nucleotides read TGTGCCAGCAGTGAAGCTCAGGGTGCCGGGGAGCTGTTTTTT. The encoded protein is CASSEAQGAGELFF.

This clonotype was seen repeatedly, ten times or more. V usage is TRBV14 and J usage is TRBJ2-1; the D gene could be TRBD1 or TRBD2 (6 bases each). CDR3 length: 13 residues. Per germline, CDR1 SGHDN and CDR2 FVKESK. Trimming removed 6 bases from V and 5 bases from J, with 11 bases in between. This CDR3 is CASRQRGDNEQFF. In nucleotides, the CDR3 is TGTGCCAGCAGGCAAAGGGGGGACAATGAGCAGTTCTTC.

This clonotype was detected only a few times. The gene calls are TRBV27 and TRBJ2-1; no clear D gene. The V gene lost 7 bases and the J gene lost 6 bases, with 13 bases spanning the gap. Germline V gene sequence: CDR1 MNHEY, CDR2 SMNVEV (reference sequence). CDR3 length: 13 residues. CDR3 sequence (DNA): TGTGCCAGCACTCAAATCGCGAGCAATGAGCAGTTCTTC. Amino acid sequence: CASTQIASNEQFF.

This clonotype has a single count. This chain joins TRBV25-1 and TRBJ2-5; no clear D. CDR1 MGHDK and CDR2 SYGVNS come from the germline V gene. This CDR3 spans 10 amino acids. V shed 8 bases and J shed 2 bases, with 3 bases lying between them. The CDR3 bases are TGTGCCAGCGGACAAGAGACCCAGTACTTC. This encodes CASGQETQYF.

This clonotype was observed a few times. The chain joins TRBV18 to TRBJ2-2; maybe TRBD2 (5 bases). V was trimmed by 3 bases and J by 2 bases, leaving 13 bases between them. The CDR3 runs 16 residues. Germline-derived CDR1 and CDR2 are KGHSH and LQKENI. CDR3 sequence: CASSPSGEINTGELFF. In DNA form, the CDR3 reads TGTGCCAGCTCACCCTCCGGGGAAATTAACACCGGGGAGCTGTTTTTT.

V gene TRBV2 combines with J gene TRBJ1-6, with D unclear. Trimming stripped 7 bases from V and 9 bases from J, with 16 bases between. This CDR3 is 14 amino acids long. Germline V gene sequence: CDR1 SNHLY, CDR2 FYNNEI. The chain's CDR3 is CASNHGVGISPLHF. The CDR3 coding sequence is TGTGCCAGCAACCACGGAGTGGGGATTTCACCCCTCCACTTT.